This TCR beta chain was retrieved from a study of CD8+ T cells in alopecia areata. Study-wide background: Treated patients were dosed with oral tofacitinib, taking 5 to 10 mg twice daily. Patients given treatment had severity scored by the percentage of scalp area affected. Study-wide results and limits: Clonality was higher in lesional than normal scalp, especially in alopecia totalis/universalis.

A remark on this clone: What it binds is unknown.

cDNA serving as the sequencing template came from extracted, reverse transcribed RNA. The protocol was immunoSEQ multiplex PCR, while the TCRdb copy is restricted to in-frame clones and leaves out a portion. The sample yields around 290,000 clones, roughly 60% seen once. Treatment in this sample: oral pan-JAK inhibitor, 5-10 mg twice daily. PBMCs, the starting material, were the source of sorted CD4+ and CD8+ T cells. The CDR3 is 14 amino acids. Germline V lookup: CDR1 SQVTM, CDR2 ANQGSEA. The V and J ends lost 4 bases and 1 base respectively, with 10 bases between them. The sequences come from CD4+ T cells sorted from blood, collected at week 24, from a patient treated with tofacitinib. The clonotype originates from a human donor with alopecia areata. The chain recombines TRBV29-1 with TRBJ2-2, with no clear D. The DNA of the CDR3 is TGCAGCGTTGCCGCAGGCCAGAACACCGGGGAGCTGTTTTTT. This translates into CSVAAGQNTGELFF.